What follows is one TCR beta chain and its context. No cognate antigen has been identified for it. The sample holds no much larger clone one base away, and base qualities are not on file. Collaborating institutions collected whole blood in K2EDTA tubes following their own protocols. For TCRbeta analysis, collaborators shipped samples in one of three forms: frozen whole blood, isolated PBMCs, or DNA extracted from either of those sample types. The sample originates from a study of blood T cell repertoires in COVID-19 (dated by TCRdb to 2018 to 2021). Notes on the research overall: Samples covering the acute and convalescent phases of COVID-19 were provided by collaborators in the United States, Italy and Spain. The prospective study material was composed of cDNA or gDNA derived from T cells, B-cell-depleted T cells, or PBMCs. Subjects who had been exposed to COVID-19, were actively infected with it, or had recovered from it provided the deeply sampled blood TCRbeta repertoires that made up the dataset. A freely available public database, intended as a resource for researchers studying the immune response to SARS-CoV-2, is where the repertoires were released. The samples were drawn from the first 160 participants of the ongoing ImmuneRACE study and from 950 to 1,500 subjects provided by 6 global collaborators. The sample metadata nearly always contained a de-identified subject ID, COVID-19 status, age in years and sex. Where HLA class I and class II types were available, the types were taken from metadata supplied by the sample provider, not from assay-based typing.

The CDR3 measures 14 amino acids from cysteine to phenylalanine. CDR3 DNA is the only sequence kept; it has 42 bases, read in frame from the first base. V is shortened by 4 bases, J by 1 base, and the region joining them spans 10 bases. The germline V gene (reference sequence) specifies LGHDT as CDR1 and YNNKEL as CDR2. General study outcomes and caveats: The amount of clinical and demographic metadata varied by source and participant and was provided uncurated.

TCRbeta CDR3 regions were amplified from genomic DNA using the immunoSEQ Assay, a bias-controlled multiplex PCR. As for the original processing: Nucleated cell counts per sample were estimated from amplification of reference gene primers within the assay. To quantify the absolute abundance of each unique TCRbeta CDR3 rearrangement, sequence reads were collapsed and filtered. For each sample, productive Simpson clonality was calculated by taking the square root of Simpson's diversity index across productive rearrangements. TCRdb retrieved this table from immuneACCESS and kept in-frame rearrangements only. Not all clones are present; in checked studies, unresolved V genes account for under half, and no reason is known for the remainder. V and J calls and clone size are those listed in that table; D and trimming were worked out from the DNA. Across this sample there are around 85,000 clones, with roughly 89% seen only once. The ten top clones hold 5% to 6.5% of the sample.

The material sequenced was peripheral blood. This sequence uses TRBV3-1 (or the pseudogene TRBV3-2) and TRBJ1-1; no D gene is confidently identified. The receptor was derived from a man aged 60 to 69 with acute or convalescent COVID-19. The CDR3 region reads CASSPGHQNTEAFF. The sequenced DNA is TGTGCCAGCAGCCCTGGCCACCAGAACACTGAAGCTTTCTTT.